A single sample is the source of the 26 T cell receptor beta chains below, sequenced in a study of blood T cell repertoires in COVID-19. Sequencing used immunoSEQ multiplex PCR; TCRdb keeps in-frame clones, though not all of them. The sample has 200,000 to 300,000 clones, roughly 79% seen once; the top ten hold around 7.5%. The sample was peripheral blood. The receptors stem from a woman older than 75 with COVID-19, enrolled during active disease.

This clone has only a few counts. This chain joins TRBV10-1 and TRBJ2-7, with 10 bases aligning to TRBD1. CDR3 size: 16 residues. The germline V gene encodes CDR1 WNHNN and CDR2 SYGVQD (reference sequence). With V trimmed by 7 bases and J by 2 bases, 11 bases remained unmatched. The CDR3 loop is CASNDTGTGDPYEQYF. For the CDR3, the DNA is TGCGCCAGCAATGACACCGGGACAGGGGACCCCTACGAGCAGTACTTC.

J is TRBJ1-5 and V is TRBV18; D gene unclear. Germline CDR1 KGHSH, CDR2 LQKENI. The V gene lost 3 bases and the J gene lost 0 bases, with 6 bases spanning the gap. This CDR3 is 14 amino acids long. In DNA form, the CDR3 reads TGTGCCAGCTCACCGGTGGCTAGCAATCAGCCCCAGCATTTT. Translation: CASSPVASNQPQHF.

This clone was picked up a small number of times. The chain combines TRBV11-2 with TRBJ2-3, with 8 bases lining up with TRBD2. Germline CDR1 is SGHAT and CDR2 is FQNNGV. The CDR3 covers 14 residues. After removal of 4 bases from V and 5 bases from J, the junction contained 5 bases not matched to a gene. CDR3 DNA: TGTGCCAGCAGCTACCGGGAGGGGGGAGATACGCAGTATTTT. Protein sequence: CASSYREGGDTQYF.

The V gene is TRBV19, the J gene TRBJ1-6, with 7 bases lining up with TRBD1. Germline CDR1 is LNHDA and CDR2 is SQIVND (reference sequence). Losses at the gene ends were 5 bases for V and 9 bases for J; bases not matched to a gene: 7. The CDR3 spans 14 residues. As DNA, the CDR3 is TGTGCCAGTAGTGTCGGGACAGCGGTTTCACCCCTCCACTTT. Translating gives CASSVGTAVSPLHF.

The chain employs TRBV3-1 (or the pseudogene TRBV3-2) and TRBJ2-1; 9 positions match TRBD2. V shed 5 bases, J shed 2 bases, and the junction held 7 bases outside the gene matches. CDR3 length: 16 amino acids. CDR1 LGHDT and CDR2 YNNKEL come from the germline V gene (reference sequence). The CDR3 is CASSYSGGRAYNEQFF. The DNA of the CDR3 is TGTGCCAGCAGCTACAGCGGGGGGAGGGCCTACAATGAGCAGTTCTTC.

The chain combines TRBV19 with TRBJ2-1, with 7 bases fitting TRBD2. The CDR3 totals 14 residues. The J segment lost 4 bases and the V segment lost 3 bases, leaving 3 bases of the junction unmatched. Germline V gene sequence: CDR1 LNHDA, CDR2 SQIVND (reference sequence). CDR3: CASSMGAGYNEQFF. DNA for the CDR3: TGTGCCAGTAGTATGGGAGCGGGGTACAATGAGCAGTTCTTC. Variable domain in full (rest from reference TRBV19 and TRBJ2-1): DGGITQSPKYLFRKEGQNVTLSCEQNLNHDAMYWYRQDPGQGLRLIYYSQIVNDFQKGDIAEGYSVSREKKESFPLTVTSAQKNPTAFYLCASSMGAGYNEQFFGPGTRLTVL.

The chain has TRBV7-2 and TRBJ2-1; 8 bases line up with TRBD1. V lost 8 bases and J lost 8; bases outside the gene matches: 14. Germline lookup yields CDR1 SGHTA and CDR2 FQGNSA. This CDR3 has 15 residues. CDR3 in amino acids: CASRPPGQGAYEQFF. The CDR3 bases are TGTGCCAGCCGGCCACCAGGGCAGGGGGCCTATGAGCAGTTCTTC.

The chain has TRBV5-1 and TRBJ2-7; TRBD2 matches 9 bases. The CDR3 loop spans 15 amino acids. Per the germline V gene, CDR1 is SGHRS and CDR2 is YFSETQ. V lost 1 base, J lost 4 bases, and 6 bases stayed unmatched. CDR3: CASSLNPSGTYEQYF. The CDR3 DNA follows: TGCGCCAGCAGCTTGAATCCTAGCGGGACGTACGAGCAGTACTTC.

In nucleotides, the CDR3 is TGTGCCAGCAGTACCATATCGACTGATTATACGCAGTATTTT. Its translation is CASSTISTDYTQYF. J is TRBJ2-3 and V is TRBV6-5; no reliable D call. The germline V gene has CDR1 MNHEY and CDR2 SVGAGI. V shed 5 bases and J shed 7 bases, with 16 bases lying between them. CDR3 length: 14 residues.

Here the CDR3 reads CASTLRGRGNTEAFF. The CDR3 nucleotides are TGTGCCAGCACCCTTAGGGGCAGGGGGAACACTGAAGCTTTCTTT. The J gene is TRBJ1-1, the V gene TRBV7-3, with D possibly being TRBD1 (6 bases). V dropped 7 bases and J dropped 1 base, with 16 bases sitting between them. Germline values: CDR1 SGHTA, CDR2 FQGTGA. CDR3 size: 15 residues.

This rearrangement joins TRBV7-6 to TRBJ1-6, with D hard to call. V was trimmed by 5 bases and J by 0 bases, leaving 11 bases between them. The CDR3 sequence is 16 residues long. In germline, CDR1 is SGHVS, CDR2 FNYEAQ. CDR3 DNA: TGTGCCAGCAGCCTCAAACAGAGCTCCTATAATTCACCCCTCCACTTT. This sequence encodes CASSLKQSSYNSPLHF.

This chain links TRBV5-1 with TRBJ2-3; no firm D call. With 2 bases removed from V and 0 bases from J, the gap between germline ends came to 7 bases. Germline values: CDR1 SGHRS, CDR2 YFSETQ. The CDR3 extends over 14 amino acids. DNA for the CDR3: TGCGCCAGCAGCTTTACTGTGAGCACAGATACGCAGTATTTT. Translating it yields CASSFTVSTDTQYF.

This clone was seen a handful of times. The chain recombines TRBV6-5 with TRBJ2-1, with a possible D match to TRBD2 (5 bases). The CDR3 is 15 residues long. Germline V gives CDR1 MNHEY, CDR2 SVGAGI. Trimming pared 6 bases from V and 2 bases from J, leaving 14 bases between. This CDR3 is CASRKRAEAYNEQFF. For the CDR3, the DNA is TGTGCCAGCAGAAAACGAGCGGAGGCCTACAATGAGCAGTTCTTC.

This chain uses TRBV28 with TRBJ2-1; TRBD2 aligns across 7 bases. Trimming took 6 bases from V and 0 from J; bases not matched to a gene: 5. CDR1 and CDR2 (germline): MDHEN, SYDVKM. The CDR3 is 15 amino acids. DNA of the CDR3: TGTGCCAGCAGGTCTAGCGGTCCCTCCTACAATGAGCAGTTCTTC. It codes for CASRSSGPSYNEQFF.

The CDR3: CAISAGQDTRPSGNTIYF. CDR3 nucleotide sequence: TGTGCCATCAGTGCCGGCCAGGACACCAGGCCCTCTGGAAACACCATATATTTT. The V gene is TRBV10-3, the J gene TRBJ1-3, with a tentative D call TRBD1 (5 bases). V gave up 4 bases and J gave up 0 bases, with 19 bases separating them. CDR1 ENHRY and CDR2 SYGVKD come from the germline V gene. The CDR3 consists of 18 residues.

The chain employs TRBV4-2 and TRBJ1-1; D remains ambiguous. The germline gives CDR1 LGHNA, CDR2 YNFKEQ. The V end lost 0 bases, the J end lost 5 bases, and 10 bases lay between the germline ends. This CDR3 spans 14 amino acids. The CDR3 sequence: CASSQDWSRTEAFF. CDR3 sequence (DNA): TGTGCCAGCAGCCAAGATTGGTCACGGACTGAAGCTTTCTTT.

V usage is TRBV7-2 and J usage is TRBJ1-6; D call uncertain. Germline lookup yields CDR1 SGHTA and CDR2 FQGNSA. Trimming cost V 2 bases and J 7 bases, with 6 bases left between them. The CDR3 sequence is 13 residues long. The CDR3 reads CASSLRSNSPLHF. The CDR3 region has the DNA TGTGCCAGCAGCTTACGGTCCAATTCACCCCTCCACTTT.

This clone was seen once. The V call is TRBV5-4, the J call TRBJ1-6; 7 nucleotides line up with TRBD1. The CDR3 is made up of 14 amino acids. Germline trimming cut 4 bases from V and 9 bases from J; bases unmatched to any gene: 7. Germline values: CDR1 SGHNT, CDR2 YYREEE (reference sequence). As DNA, the CDR3 is TGTGCCAGCAGCGAGGGACAGCCGGGTTCACCCCTCCACTTT. Encoded protein: CASSEGQPGSPLHF.

The rearrangement uses TRBV4-1 and TRBJ2-1, with a tentative D call TRBD1 (6 bases). This CDR3 is 15 amino acids long. In germline, CDR1 is MGHRA, CDR2 YSYEKL. Deletions cut 1 base from V and 9 bases from J, with 16 bases between. The CDR3 loop reads CASSQARGGPSEQFF. The CDR3 bases are TGCGCCAGCAGCCAAGCCCGTGGGGGCCCCAGTGAGCAGTTCTTC.

Only one count was recorded for this clone. V usage is TRBV28 and J usage is TRBJ1-5; 8 positions agree with TRBD1. The CDR3 has 15 residues. Germline V CDR1 and CDR2: MDHEN, SYDVKM. V lost 7 bases to trimming and J lost 5 bases; unmatched junction nucleotides: 10. In nucleotides, the CDR3 is TGTGCCAGCACCATGGGGGACAGGCCATATCAGCCCCAGCATTTT. Translated: CASTMGDRPYQPQHF.

V gene TRBV5-8 combines with J gene TRBJ1-5, with D hard to call. The V gene's germline CDR1 is SGHTS and CDR2 YDEGEE. Trimming cost V 6 bases and J 3 bases, with 16 bases left between them. The CDR3 has 15 residues. As DNA, the CDR3 is TGTGCCAGCACCTCTGACGGGATCAACAATCAGCCCCAGCATTTT. Protein: CASTSDGINNQPQHF.

This clone has just a few counts. V gene TRBV6-5 combines with J gene TRBJ2-7; 7 bases are shared with TRBD1. Trimming at V came to 5 bases and at J to 0 bases, leaving 4 bases not matched to a gene. Germline lookup yields CDR1 MNHEY and CDR2 SVGAGI. The CDR3 sequence is 14 residues long. This CDR3 is CASSTRDSSYEQYF. In nucleotides, the CDR3 is TGTGCCAGCAGTACCCGGGACAGCTCCTACGAGCAGTACTTC.

The chain has TRBV3-1 (or the pseudogene TRBV3-2) and TRBJ2-5, with 12 nucleotides matching TRBD1. There are 16 residues in the CDR3. V trimming: 1 base; J trimming: 1 base; junction bases outside the gene matches: 1. From germline, CDR1 is LGHDT and CDR2 YNNKEL (reference sequence). The CDR3 reads CASSQGDRGLQETQYF. The DNA of the CDR3 is TGTGCCAGCAGCCAAGGGGACAGGGGGCTCCAAGAGACCCAGTACTTC.

The V call is TRBV4-1, the J call TRBJ2-7, with 8 bases aligning to TRBD2. From germline, CDR1 is MGHRA and CDR2 YSYEKL. Trimming at V came to 3 bases and at J to 7 bases, leaving 8 bases not matched to a gene. The CDR3 spans 14 residues. The CDR3 reads CASSHLDGLAEQYF. As DNA, the CDR3 is TGCGCCAGCAGCCACCTAGATGGACTAGCTGAGCAGTACTTC.

This clone appeared a few times. The chain couples TRBV5-1 to TRBJ1-6; the D gene is possibly TRBD1 (5 bases). Germline CDR1 and CDR2: SGHRS and YFSETQ. CDR3 size: 16 residues. The V end lost 4 bases, the J end lost 6 bases, and 17 bases lay between the germline ends. Here the CDR3 reads CASSGPGLSLNSPLHF. Here the CDR3 DNA reads TGCGCCAGCAGCGGGCCGGGACTTTCCCTTAATTCACCCCTCCACTTT.

This clone has more than one count but fewer than ten. V usage is TRBV30 and J usage is TRBJ1-5, with D perhaps matching TRBD1 (6 bases). Per the germline V gene, CDR1 is GTSNPN and CDR2 is SVGIG (reference sequence). V lost 0 bases and J 1 base, leaving 13 bases between the germline ends. The CDR3 has 16 amino acids. CDR3 protein: CAWSVRGGTSNQPQHF. The CDR3 DNA reads TGTGCCTGGAGTGTAAGGGGGGGCACGAGCAATCAGCCCCAGCATTTT. Variable domain in full (rest from reference TRBV30 and TRBJ1-5): SQTIHQWPATLVQPVGSPLSLECTVEGTSNPNLYWYRQAAGRGLQLLFYSVGIGQISSEVPQNLSASRPQDRQFILSSKKLLLSDSGFYLCAWSVRGGTSNQPQHFGDGTRLSIL.